This T cell receptor (beta chain) was profiled in a study of T-cell reconstitution after alpha-beta-depleted transplantation in children. This clonotype occurred many times. The V end lost 3 bases, the J end lost 15 bases, and 12 bases lay between the germline ends. The CDR3 consists of 11 residues. For TCRbeta, the library was prepared with unique molecular identifiers. TCRdb re-called the PCR reads through MiXCR, storing one row per CDR3 protein. The table records some 600,000 distinct CDR3 sequences, around 16% of them present only once. The chain couples TRBV12-3 or TRBV12-4 to TRBJ2-1; tentatively, D is TRBD2 (6 bases). The starting material was PBMCs from the stem cell graft donor, obtained from the stem cell graft. This sequence was found in a human donor who donated a stem cell graft to a child with acute myeloid leukemia. CDR3 sequence: CASSFSGGRFF. The CDR3 region has the DNA TGTGCCAGCAGTTTCTCTGGAGGGAGGTTCTTC.